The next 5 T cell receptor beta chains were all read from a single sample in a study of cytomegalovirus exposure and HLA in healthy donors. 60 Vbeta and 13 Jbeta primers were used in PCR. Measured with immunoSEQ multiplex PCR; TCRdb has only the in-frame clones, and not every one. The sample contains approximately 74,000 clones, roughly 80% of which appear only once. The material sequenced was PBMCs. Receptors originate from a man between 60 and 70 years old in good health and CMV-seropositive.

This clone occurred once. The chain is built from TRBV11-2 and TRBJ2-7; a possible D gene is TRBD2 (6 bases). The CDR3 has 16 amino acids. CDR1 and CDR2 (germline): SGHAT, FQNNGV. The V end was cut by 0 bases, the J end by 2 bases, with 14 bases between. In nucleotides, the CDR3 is TGTGCCAGCAGCTTAGATCGCAGTAGCGGAACCTACGAGCAGTACTTC. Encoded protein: CASSLDRSSGTYEQYF.

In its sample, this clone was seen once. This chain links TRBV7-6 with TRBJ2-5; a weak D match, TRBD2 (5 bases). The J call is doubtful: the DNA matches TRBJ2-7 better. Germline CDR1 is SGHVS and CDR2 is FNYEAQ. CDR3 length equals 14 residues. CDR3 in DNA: TGTGCCAGCAGCCTTATCGGACTCAACTACGAGCAGTACTTC. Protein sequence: CASSLIGLNYEQYF.

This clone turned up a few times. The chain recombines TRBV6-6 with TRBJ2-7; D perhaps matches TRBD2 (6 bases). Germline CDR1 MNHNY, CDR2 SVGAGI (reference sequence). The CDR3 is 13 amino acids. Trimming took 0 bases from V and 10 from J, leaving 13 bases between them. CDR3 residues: CASSYSRDSDQYF. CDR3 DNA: TGTGCCAGCAGTTACTCCCGGGACTCAGATCAGTACTTC.

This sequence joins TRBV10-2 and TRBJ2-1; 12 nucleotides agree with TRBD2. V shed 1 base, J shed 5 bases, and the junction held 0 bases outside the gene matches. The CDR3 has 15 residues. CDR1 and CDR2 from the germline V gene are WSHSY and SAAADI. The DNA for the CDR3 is TGCGCCAGCAGTGAGTGGACTAGCGGGAACAATGAGCAGTTCTTC. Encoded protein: CASSEWTSGNNEQFF.

The CDR3 region has the DNA TGTGCCAGCAGCCCGGACAGGGGAAGCTCTGGAAACACCATATATTTT. Protein product: CASSPDRGSSGNTIYF. The chain combines TRBV5-4 with TRBJ1-3; TRBD1 aligns across 9 bases. The CDR3 runs 16 residues. In germline, CDR1 is SGHNT, CDR2 YYREEE (reference sequence). J gave up 0 bases and V 4 bases, and 5 bases lay outside the gene matches.